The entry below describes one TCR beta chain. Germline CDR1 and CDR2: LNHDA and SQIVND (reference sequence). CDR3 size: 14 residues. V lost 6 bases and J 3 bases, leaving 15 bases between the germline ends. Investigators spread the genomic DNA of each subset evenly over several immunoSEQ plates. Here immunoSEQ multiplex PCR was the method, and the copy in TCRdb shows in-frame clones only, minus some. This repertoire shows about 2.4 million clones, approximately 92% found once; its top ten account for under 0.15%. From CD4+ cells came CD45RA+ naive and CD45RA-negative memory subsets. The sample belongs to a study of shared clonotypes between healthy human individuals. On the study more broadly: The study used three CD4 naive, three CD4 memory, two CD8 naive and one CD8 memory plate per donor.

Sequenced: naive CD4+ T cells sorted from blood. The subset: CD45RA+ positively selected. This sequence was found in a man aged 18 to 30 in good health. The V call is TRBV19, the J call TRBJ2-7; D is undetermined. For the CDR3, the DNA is TGTGCCAGTAGCAAGAGGTCTTCCAACTACGAGCAGTACTTC. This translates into CASSKRSSNYEQYF.